This T cell receptor beta chain was identified during a study of blood T cell repertoires in COVID-19. Looking at the study overall: Collection of acute and convalescent COVID-19 samples took place in the United States, Italy and Spain.

From germline, CDR1 is SGDLS and CDR2 YYNGEE. The CDR3 is 12 residues long. Trimming pared 4 bases from V and 6 bases from J, leaving 11 bases between. Original processing methods: Amplification of reference gene primers was used by the study to estimate nucleated cell counts. Produced via immunoSEQ multiplex PCR; TCRdb's table is partial and in-frame only. From that table come the V and J calls and clone size; the DNA was used to work out D and trimming. The sample includes over 95,000 clones, roughly 84% of them seen just once. This sequence joins TRBV9 and TRBJ2-7, with a weak D call TRBD2 (7 bases). Sequencing was performed on peripheral blood. The receptor was derived from a man in his 70s with active or convalescent COVID-19. CDR3 bases: TGTGCCAGCAGCAAGGGGGAGGGCGAGCAGTACTTC. Amino acid sequence: CASSKGEGEQYF.